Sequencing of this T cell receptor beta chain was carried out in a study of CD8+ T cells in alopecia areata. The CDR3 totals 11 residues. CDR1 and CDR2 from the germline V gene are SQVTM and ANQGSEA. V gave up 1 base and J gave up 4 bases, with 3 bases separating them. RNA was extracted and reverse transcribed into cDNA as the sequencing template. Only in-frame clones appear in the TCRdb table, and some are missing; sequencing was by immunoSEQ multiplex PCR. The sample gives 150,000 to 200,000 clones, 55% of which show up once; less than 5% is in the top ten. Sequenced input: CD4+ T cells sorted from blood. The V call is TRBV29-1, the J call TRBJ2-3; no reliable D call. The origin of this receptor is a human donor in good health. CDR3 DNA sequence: TGCAGCGTTGAAGGGCCAGATACGCAGTATTTT. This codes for CSVEGPDTQYF.